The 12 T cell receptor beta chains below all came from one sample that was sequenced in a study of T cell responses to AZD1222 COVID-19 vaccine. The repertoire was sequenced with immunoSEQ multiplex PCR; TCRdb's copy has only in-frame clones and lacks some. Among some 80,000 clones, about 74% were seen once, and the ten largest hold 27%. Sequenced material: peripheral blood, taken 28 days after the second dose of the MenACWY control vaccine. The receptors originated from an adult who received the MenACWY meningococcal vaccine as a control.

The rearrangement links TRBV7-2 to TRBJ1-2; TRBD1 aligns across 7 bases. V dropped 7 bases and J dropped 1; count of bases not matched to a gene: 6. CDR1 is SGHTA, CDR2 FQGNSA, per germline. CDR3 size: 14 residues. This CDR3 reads CASTSGGSNYGYTF. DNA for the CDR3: TGTGCCAGCACATCAGGGGGAAGTAACTATGGCTACACCTTC. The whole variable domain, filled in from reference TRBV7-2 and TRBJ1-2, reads GAGVSQSPSNKVTEKGKDVELRCDPISGHTALYWYRQSLGQGLEFLIYFQGNSAPDKSGLPSDRFSAERTGGSVSTLTIQRTQQEDSAVYLCASTSGGSNYGYTFGSGTRLTVV.

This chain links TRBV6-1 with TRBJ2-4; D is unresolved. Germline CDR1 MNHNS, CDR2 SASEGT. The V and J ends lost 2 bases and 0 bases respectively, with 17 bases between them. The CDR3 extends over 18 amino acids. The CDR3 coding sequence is TGTGCCAGCAGTGAAAAGGGTCTTACAGACCTAGCCAAAAACATTCAGTACTTC. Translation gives CASSEKGLTDLAKNIQYF.

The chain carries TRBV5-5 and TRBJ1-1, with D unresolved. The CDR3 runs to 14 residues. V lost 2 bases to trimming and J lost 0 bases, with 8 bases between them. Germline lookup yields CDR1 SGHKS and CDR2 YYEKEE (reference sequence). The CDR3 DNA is TGTGCCAGCAGCTTACGGAACATGAACACTGAAGCTTTCTTT. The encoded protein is CASSLRNMNTEAFF.

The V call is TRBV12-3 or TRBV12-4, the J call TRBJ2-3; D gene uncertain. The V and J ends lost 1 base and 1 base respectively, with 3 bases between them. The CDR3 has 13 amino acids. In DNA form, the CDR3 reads TGTGCCAGCAGTTTAGGACGCACAGATACGCAGTATTTT. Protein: CASSLGRTDTQYF.

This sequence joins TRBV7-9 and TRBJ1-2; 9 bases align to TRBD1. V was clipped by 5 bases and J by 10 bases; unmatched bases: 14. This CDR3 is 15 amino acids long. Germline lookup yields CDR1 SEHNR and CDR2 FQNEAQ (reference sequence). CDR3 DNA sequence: TGTGCCAGCAGCCAACCCGGGACAGGGATCGGGCACTACACCTTC. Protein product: CASSQPGTGIGHYTF.

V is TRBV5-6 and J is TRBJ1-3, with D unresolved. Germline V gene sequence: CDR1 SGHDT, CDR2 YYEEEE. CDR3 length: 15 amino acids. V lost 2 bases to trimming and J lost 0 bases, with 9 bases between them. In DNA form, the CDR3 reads TGTGCCAGCAGCTTTTTCGGTAACTCTGGAAACACCATATATTTT. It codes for CASSFFGNSGNTIYF.

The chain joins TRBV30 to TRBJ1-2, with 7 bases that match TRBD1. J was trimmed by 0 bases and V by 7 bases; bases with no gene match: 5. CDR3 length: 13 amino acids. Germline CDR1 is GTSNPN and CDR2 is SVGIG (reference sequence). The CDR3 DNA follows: TGTGCCTTGAGGGACAGATCTAACTATGGCTACACCTTC. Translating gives CALRDRSNYGYTF.

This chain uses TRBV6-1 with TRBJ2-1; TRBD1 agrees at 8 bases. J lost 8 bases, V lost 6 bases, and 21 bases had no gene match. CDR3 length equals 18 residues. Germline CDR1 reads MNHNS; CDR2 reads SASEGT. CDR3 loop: CASSENDHRGQDRDEQFF. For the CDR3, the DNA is TGTGCCAGCAGCGAAAACGACCACCGGGGACAGGATAGGGATGAGCAGTTCTTC.

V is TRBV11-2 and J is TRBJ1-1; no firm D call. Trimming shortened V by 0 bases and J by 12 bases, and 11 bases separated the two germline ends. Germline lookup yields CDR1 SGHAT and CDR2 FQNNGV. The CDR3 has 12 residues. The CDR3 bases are TGTGCCAGCAGCTTAGATCGGACCCCGCCTTTCTTT. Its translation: CASSLDRTPPFF.

The CDR3 loop is CASSSYTTPSGNTIYF. In DNA form, the CDR3 reads TGTGCCAGCAGCTCCTACACAACCCCCTCTGGAAACACCATATATTTT. V and J are TRBV11-3 and TRBJ1-3; D unresolved. CDR3 length equals 16 residues. Germline loops: CDR1 SGHNT, CDR2 YENEEA. V was cut by 4 bases and J by 0 bases, with 13 bases left in between.

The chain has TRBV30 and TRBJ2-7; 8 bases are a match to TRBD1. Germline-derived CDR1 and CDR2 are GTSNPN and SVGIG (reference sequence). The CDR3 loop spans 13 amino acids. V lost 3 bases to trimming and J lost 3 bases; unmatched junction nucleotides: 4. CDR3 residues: CAWSGTGVYEQYF. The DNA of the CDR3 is TGTGCCTGGAGCGGGACAGGAGTCTACGAGCAGTACTTC.

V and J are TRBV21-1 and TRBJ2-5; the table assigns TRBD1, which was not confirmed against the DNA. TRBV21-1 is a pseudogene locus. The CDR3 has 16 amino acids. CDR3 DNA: TGTGCCAGCAGCAAAGCCGGGACAGGGGCTTTTGGGACCCAGTACTTC. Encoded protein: CASSKAGTGAFGTQYF.